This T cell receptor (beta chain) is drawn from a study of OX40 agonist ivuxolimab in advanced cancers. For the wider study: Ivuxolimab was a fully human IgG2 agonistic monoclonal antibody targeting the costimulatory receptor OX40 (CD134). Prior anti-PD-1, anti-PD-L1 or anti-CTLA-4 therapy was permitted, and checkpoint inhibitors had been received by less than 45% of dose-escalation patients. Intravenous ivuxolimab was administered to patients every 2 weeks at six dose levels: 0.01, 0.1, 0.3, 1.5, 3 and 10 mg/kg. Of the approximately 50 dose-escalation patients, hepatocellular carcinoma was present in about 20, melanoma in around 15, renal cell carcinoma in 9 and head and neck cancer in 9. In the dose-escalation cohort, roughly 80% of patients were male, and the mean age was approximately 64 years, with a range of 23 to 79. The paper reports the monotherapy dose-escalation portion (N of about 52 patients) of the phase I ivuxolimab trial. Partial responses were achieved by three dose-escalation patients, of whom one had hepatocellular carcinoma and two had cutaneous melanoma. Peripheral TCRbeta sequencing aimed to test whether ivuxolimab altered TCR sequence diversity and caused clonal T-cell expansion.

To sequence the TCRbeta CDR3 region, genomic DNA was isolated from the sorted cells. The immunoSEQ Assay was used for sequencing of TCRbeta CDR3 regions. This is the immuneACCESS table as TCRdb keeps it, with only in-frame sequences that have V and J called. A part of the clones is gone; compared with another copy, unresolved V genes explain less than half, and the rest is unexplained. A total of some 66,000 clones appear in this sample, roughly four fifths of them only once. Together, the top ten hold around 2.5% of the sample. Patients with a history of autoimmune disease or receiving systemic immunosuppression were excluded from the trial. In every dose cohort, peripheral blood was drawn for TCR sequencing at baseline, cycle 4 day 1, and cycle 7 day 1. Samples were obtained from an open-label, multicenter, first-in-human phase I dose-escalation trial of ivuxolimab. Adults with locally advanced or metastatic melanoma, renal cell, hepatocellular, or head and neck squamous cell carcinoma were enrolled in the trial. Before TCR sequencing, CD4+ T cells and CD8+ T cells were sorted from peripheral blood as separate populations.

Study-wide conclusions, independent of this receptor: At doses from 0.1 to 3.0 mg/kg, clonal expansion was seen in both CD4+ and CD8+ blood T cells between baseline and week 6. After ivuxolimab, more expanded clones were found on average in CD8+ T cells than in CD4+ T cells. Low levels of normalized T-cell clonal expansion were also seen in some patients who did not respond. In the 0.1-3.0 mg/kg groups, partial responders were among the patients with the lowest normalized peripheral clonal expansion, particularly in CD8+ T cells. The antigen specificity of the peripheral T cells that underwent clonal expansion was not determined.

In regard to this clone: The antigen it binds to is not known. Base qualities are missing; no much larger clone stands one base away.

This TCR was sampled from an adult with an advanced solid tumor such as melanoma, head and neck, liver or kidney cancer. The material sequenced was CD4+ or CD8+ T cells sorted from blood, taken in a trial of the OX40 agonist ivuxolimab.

CDR3 loop: CASSLFGGSGNEQFF. The nucleotide sequence is given as TGTGCCAGCAGCTTATTTGGCGGGAGCGGGAATGAGCAGTTCTTC. The sequence joins TRBV11-2 to TRBJ2-1, with 7 central nucleotides matching TRBD2. According to the germline V gene, CDR1 reads SGHAT and CDR2 reads FQNNGV. After removal of 2 bases from V and 7 bases from J, the junction retains 8 bases not matched to a gene. Including cysteine and phenylalanine, the CDR3 has 15 amino acids. Of the read, only the CDR3 DNA is kept; its 45 bases are in frame from base 1.